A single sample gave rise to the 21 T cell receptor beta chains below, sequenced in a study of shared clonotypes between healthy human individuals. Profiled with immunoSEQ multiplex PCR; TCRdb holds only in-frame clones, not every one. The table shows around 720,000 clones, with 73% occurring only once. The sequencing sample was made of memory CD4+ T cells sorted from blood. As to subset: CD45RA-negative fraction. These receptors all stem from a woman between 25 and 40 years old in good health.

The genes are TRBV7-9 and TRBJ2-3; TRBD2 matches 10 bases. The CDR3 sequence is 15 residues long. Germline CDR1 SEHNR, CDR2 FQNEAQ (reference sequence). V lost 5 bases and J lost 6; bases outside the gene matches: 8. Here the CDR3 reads CASSPGASGSDTQYF. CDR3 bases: TGTGCCAGCAGCCCGGGGGCTAGCGGGAGTGATACGCAGTATTTT.

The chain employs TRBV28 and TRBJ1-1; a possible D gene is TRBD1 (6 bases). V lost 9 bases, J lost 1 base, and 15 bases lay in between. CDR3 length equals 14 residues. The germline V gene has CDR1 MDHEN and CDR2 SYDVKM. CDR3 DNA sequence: TGTGCCAGTAAACTAATACAGGGGAACACTGAAGCTTTCTTT. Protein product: CASKLIQGNTEAFF. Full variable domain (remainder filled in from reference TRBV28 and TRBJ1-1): DVKVTQSSRYLVKRTGEKVFLECVQDMDHENMFWYRQDPGLGLRLIYFSYDVKMKEKGDIPEGYSVSREKKERFSLILESASTNQTSMYLCASKLIQGNTEAFFGQGTRLTVV.

CDR3 nucleotide sequence: TGTGCCAGCAGCAGCCGACCTACCAATCAGCCCCAGCATTTT. Its protein is CASSSRPTNQPQHF. The chain couples TRBV7-8 to TRBJ1-5; unclear D gene. This CDR3 is built from 14 residues. Trimming removed 5 bases from V and 3 bases from J, with 11 bases in between. In germline, CDR1 is SGHVS, CDR2 FQNEAQ.

The CDR3 protein is CASSFINSYEQYF. For the CDR3, the DNA is TGTGCCAGCAGTTTCATTAACTCCTACGAGCAGTACTTC. The rearrangement links TRBV28 to TRBJ2-7; D unresolved. The CDR3 length is 13 residues. Germline V gene data show CDR1 as MDHEN and CDR2 as SYDVKM. V gave up 3 bases and J gave up 0 bases, with 6 bases separating them.

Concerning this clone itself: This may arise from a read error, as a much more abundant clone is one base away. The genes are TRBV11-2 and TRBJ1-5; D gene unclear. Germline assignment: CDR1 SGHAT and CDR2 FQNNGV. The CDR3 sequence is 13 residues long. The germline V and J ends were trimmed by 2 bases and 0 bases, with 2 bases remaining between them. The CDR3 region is CASSLSSNQPQHF. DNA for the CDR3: TGTGCCAGCAGCTTAAGTAGCAATCAGCCCCAGCATTTT. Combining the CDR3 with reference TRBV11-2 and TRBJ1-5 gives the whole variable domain EAGVAQSPRYKIIEKRQSVAFWCNPISGHATLYWYQQILGQGPKLLIQFQNNGVVDDSQLPKDRFSAERLKGVDSTLKIQPAKLEDSAVYLCASSLSSNQPQHFGDGTRLSIL.

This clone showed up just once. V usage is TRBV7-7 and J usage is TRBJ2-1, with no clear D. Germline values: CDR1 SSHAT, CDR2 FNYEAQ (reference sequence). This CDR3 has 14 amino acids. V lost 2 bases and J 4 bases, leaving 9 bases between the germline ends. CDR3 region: CASSLNYGYNEQFF. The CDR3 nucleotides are TGTGCCAGCAGCTTAAATTACGGGTACAATGAGCAGTTCTTC. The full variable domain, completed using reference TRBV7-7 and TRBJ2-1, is GAGVSQSPRYKVTKRGQDVTLRCDPISSHATLYWYQQALGQGPEFLTYFNYEAQPDKSGLPSDRFSAERPEGSISTLTIQRTEQRDSAMYRCASSLNYGYNEQFFGPGTRLTVL.

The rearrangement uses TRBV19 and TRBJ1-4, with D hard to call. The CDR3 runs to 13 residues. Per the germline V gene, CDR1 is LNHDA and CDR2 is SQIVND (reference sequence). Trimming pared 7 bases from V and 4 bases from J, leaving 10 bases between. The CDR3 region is CASNTQFNEKLFF. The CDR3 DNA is TGTGCCAGTAATACACAGTTTAATGAAAAACTGTTTTTT.

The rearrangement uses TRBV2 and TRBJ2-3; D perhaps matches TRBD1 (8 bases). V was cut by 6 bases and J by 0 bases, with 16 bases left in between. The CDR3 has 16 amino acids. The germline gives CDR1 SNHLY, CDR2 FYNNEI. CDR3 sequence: CASRDRGLSSTDTQYF. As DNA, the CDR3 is TGTGCCAGCAGAGACAGGGGACTATCAAGCACAGATACGCAGTATTTT.

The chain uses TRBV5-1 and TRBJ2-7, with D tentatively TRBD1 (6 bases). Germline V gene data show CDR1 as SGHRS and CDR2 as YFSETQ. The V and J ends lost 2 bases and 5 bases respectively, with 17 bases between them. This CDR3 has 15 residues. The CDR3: CASSFRDKFLDEQYF. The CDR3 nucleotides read TGCGCCAGCAGCTTCCGGGACAAATTCCTAGACGAGCAGTACTTC.

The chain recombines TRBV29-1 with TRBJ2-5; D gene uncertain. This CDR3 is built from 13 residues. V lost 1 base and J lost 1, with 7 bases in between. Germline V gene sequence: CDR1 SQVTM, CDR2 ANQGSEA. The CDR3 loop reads CSVEGLVQETQYF. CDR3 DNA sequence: TGCAGCGTTGAAGGGCTCGTCCAAGAGACCCAGTACTTC.

CDR3 in amino acids: CASSFDRGLGYTF. Here the CDR3 DNA reads TGTGCCAGCAGTTTCGACAGGGGGCTTGGCTACACCTTC. The chain combines TRBV5-4 with TRBJ1-2; the match to TRBD1 covers 10 bases. CDR1 and CDR2 from the germline V gene are SGHNT and YYREEE (reference sequence). The trim removed 5 bases at V and 7 bases at J, leaving 5 bases unmatched. The CDR3 contains 13 residues.

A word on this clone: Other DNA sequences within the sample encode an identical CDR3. CDR3 nucleotide sequence: TGTGCCAGTACCCCACAGGGTTTGGTCGGCACTGAAGCTTTCTTT. Residues: CASTPQGLVGTEAFF. This rearrangement joins TRBV27 to TRBJ1-1; the D gene is possibly TRBD1 (6 bases). V lost 9 bases to trimming and J lost 4 bases, with 21 bases between them. This CDR3 contains 15 residues. CDR1 is MNHEY and CDR2 is SMNVEV in the germline V gene (reference sequence).

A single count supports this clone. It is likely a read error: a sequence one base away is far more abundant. CDR3 nucleotide sequence: TGTGCCAGCAGCGCCCCTTCTGGGGCCAACGTCCTGACTTTC. Its translation is CASSAPSGANVLTF. The chain carries TRBV9 and TRBJ2-6; D unresolved. The CDR3 is made up of 14 amino acids. V was pared by 3 bases and J by 1 base, with 5 bases between. Germline values: CDR1 SGDLS, CDR2 YYNGEE.

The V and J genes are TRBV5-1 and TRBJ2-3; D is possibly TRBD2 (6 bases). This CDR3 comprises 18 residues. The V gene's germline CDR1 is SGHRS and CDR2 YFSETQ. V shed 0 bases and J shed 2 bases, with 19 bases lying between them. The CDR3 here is CASSLVGSGSGNTDTQYF. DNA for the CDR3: TGCGCCAGCAGCTTGGTTGGTTCGGGTAGCGGAAACACAGATACGCAGTATTTT.

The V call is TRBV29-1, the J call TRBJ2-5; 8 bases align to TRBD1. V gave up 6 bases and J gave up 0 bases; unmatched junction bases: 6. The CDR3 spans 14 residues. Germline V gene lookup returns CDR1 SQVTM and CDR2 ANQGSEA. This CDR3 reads CSVPGQENQETQYF. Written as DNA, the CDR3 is TGCAGCGTGCCGGGACAGGAAAACCAAGAGACCCAGTACTTC.

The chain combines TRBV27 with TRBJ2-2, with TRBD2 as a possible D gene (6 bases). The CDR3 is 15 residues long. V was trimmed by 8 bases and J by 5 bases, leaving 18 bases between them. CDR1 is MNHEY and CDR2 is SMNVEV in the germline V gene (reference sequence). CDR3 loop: CASGRGGGTTGELFF. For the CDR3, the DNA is TGTGCCAGCGGTCGAGGTGGCGGGACGACCGGGGAGCTGTTTTTT.

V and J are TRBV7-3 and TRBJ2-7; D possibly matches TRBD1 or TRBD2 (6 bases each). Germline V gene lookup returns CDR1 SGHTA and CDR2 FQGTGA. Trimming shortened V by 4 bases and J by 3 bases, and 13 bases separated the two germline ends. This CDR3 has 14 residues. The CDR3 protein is CASSSTGGGYEQYF. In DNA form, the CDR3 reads TGTGCCAGCAGCTCTACCGGGGGCGGCTACGAGCAGTACTTC.

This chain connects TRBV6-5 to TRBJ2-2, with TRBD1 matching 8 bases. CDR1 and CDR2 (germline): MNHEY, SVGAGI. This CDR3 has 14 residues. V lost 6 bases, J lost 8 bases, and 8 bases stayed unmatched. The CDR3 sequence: CASRKGQGVGELFF. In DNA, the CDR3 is TGTGCCAGCAGGAAAGGACAGGGTGTTGGGGAGCTGTTTTTT.

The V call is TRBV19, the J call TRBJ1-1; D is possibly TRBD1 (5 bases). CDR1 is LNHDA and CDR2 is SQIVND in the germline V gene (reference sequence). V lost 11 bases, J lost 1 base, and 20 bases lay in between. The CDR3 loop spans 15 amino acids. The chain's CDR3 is CASLARLGQNTEAFF. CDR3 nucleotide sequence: TGTGCCTCACTGGCCCGGTTGGGGCAGAACACTGAAGCTTTCTTT.

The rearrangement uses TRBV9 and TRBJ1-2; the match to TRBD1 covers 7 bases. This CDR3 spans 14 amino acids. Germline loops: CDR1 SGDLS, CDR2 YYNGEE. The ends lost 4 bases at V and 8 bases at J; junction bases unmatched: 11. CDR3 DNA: TGTGCCAGCAGCACCGTTACAGGGGAGGAGGGCTACACCTTC. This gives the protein CASSTVTGEEGYTF.

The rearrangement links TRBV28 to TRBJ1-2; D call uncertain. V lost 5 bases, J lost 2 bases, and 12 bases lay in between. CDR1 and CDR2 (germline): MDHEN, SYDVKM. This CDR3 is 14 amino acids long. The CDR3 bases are TGTGCCAGCAGTCAAAGGAGAGGGAACTATGGCTACACCTTC. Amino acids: CASSQRRGNYGYTF.